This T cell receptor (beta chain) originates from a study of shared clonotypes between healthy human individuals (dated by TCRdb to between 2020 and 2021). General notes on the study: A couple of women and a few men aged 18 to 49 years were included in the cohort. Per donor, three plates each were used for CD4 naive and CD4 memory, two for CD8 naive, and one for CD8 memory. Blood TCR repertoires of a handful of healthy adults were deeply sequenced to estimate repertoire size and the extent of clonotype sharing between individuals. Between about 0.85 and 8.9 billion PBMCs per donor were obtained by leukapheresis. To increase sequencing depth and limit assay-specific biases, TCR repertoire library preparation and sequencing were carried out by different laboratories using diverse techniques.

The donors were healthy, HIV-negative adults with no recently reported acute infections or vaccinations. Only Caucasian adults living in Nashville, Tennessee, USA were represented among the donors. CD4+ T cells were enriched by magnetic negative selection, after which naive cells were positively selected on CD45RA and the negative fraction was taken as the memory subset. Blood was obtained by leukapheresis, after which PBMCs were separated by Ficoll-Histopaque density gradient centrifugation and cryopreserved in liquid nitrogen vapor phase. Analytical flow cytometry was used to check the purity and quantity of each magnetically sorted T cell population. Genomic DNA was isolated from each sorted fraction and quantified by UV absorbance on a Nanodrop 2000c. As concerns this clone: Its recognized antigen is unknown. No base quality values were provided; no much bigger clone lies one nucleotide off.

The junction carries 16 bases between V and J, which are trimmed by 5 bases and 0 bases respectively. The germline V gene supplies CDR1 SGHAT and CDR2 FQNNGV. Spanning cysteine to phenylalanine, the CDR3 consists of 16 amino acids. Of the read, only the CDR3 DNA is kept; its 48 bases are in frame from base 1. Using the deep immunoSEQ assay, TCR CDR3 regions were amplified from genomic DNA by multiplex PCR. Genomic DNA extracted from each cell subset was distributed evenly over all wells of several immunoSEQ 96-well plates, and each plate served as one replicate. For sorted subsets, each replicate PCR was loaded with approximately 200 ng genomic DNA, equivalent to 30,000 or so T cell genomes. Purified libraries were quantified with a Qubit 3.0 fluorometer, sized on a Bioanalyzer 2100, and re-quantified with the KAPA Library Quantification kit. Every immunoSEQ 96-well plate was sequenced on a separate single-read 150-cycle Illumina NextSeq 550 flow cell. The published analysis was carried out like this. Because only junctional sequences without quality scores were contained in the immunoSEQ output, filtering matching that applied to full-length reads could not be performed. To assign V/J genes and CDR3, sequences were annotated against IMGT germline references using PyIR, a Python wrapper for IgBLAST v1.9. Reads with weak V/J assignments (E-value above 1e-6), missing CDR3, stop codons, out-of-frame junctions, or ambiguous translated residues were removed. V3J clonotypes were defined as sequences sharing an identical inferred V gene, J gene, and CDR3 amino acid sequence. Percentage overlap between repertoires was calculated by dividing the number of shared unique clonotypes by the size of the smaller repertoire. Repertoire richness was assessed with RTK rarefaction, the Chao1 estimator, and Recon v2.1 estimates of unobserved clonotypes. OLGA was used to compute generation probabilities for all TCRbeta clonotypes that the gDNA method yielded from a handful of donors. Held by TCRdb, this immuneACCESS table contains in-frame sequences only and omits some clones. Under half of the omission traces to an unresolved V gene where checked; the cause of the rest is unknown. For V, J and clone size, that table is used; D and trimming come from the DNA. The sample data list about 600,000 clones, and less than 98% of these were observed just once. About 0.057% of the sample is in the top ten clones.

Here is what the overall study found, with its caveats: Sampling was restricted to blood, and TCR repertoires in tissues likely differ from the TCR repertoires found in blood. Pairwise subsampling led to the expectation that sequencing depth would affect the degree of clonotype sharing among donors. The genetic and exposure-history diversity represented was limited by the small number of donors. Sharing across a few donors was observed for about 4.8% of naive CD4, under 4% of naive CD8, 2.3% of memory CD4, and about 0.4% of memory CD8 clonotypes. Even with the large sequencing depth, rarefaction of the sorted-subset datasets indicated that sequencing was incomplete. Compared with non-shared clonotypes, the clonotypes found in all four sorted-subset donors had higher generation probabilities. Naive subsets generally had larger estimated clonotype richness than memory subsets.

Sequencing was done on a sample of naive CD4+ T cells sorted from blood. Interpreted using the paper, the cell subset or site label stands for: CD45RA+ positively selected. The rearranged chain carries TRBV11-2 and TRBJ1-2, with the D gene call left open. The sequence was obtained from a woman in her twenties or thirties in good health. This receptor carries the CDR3 CASSPYDALANYGYTF. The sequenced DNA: TGTGCCAGCAGCCCATATGACGCGTTAGCTAACTATGGCTACACCTTC.